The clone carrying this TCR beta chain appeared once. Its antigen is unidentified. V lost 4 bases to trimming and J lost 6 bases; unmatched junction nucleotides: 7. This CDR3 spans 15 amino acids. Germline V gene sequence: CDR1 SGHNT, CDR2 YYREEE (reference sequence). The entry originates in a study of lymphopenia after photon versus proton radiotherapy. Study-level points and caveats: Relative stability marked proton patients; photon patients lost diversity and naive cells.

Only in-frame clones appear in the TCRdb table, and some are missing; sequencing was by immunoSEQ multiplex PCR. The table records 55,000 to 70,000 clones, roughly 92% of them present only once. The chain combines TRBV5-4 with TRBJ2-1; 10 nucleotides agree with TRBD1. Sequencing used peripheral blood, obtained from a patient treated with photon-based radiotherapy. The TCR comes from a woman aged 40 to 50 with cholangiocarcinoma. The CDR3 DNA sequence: TGTGCCAGCAGCCCCGGGACAGGGGACGGCAATGAGCAGTTCTTC. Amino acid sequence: CASSPGTGDGNEQFF.